The rows below give T cell receptor beta chains drawn from one sample of a study of blood T cell repertoires in COVID-19. Only in-frame clones appear in the TCRdb table, and some are missing; sequencing was by immunoSEQ multiplex PCR. The repertoire consists of some 210,000 clones, with under 90% occurring once and the leading ten covering 8% to 9%. The material sequenced was PBMCs or T cells enriched from blood (not recorded which). The receptors derive from a woman aged 50 to 60 with acute COVID-19. Both conserved end residues are part of each CDR3. D genes are given only for firm matches. Not every row has a clone size; where given, it reads once, few, many or a size class.

v_gene: TRBV7-2; d_gene: NA; j_gene: TRBJ2-5; abundance: NA; CDR3aa: CASSLGPLLQETQYF; CDR3nt: TGTGCCAGCAGCTTAGGCCCACTCCTCCAAGAGACCCAGTACTTC
v_gene: TRBV15; d_gene: NA; j_gene: TRBJ1-2; abundance: few; CDR3aa: CATSPPEGARNYGYTF; CDR3nt: TGTGCCACCAGCCCCCCGGAAGGGGCCAGAAACTATGGCTACACCTTC
v_gene: TRBV23-1; d_gene: NA; j_gene: TRBJ1-5; abundance: NA; CDR3aa: CASSQVDSLSNQPQHF; CDR3nt: TGCGCCAGCAGTCAAGTGGACAGCCTAAGCAATCAGCCCCAGCATTTT
v_gene: TRBV7-2; d_gene: TRBD2; j_gene: TRBJ2-1; abundance: NA; CDR3aa: CASSLRLAGGVYNEQFF; CDR3nt: TGTGCCAGCAGCTTAAGGCTAGCGGGAGGGGTTTACAATGAGCAGTTCTTC
v_gene: TRBV6-5; d_gene: NA; j_gene: TRBJ1-6; abundance: once; CDR3aa: CASKGGGAGSPLHF; CDR3nt: TGTGCCAGCAAGGGAGGGGGGGCCGGTTCACCCCTCCACTTT
v_gene: TRBV18; d_gene: NA; j_gene: TRBJ1-4; abundance: NA; CDR3aa: CASSPLKGEKLFF; CDR3nt: TGTGCCAGCTCACCACTGAAGGGGGAAAAACTGTTTTTT
v_gene: TRBV5-1; d_gene: NA; j_gene: TRBJ1-1; abundance: NA; CDR3aa: CASSTAAGAPTEAFF; CDR3nt: TGCGCCAGCAGCACAGCGGCAGGGGCGCCGACTGAAGCTTTCTTT
v_gene: TRBV28; d_gene: NA; j_gene: TRBJ2-4; abundance: NA; CDR3aa: CAGSTGEVKNIQYF; CDR3nt: TGTGCCGGGAGCACCGGGGAGGTCAAAAACATTCAGTACTTC
v_gene: TRBV19; d_gene: TRBD1; j_gene: TRBJ2-7; abundance: NA; CDR3aa: CASKGQGARYEQYF; CDR3nt: TGTGCCAGCAAGGGACAGGGGGCACGATACGAGCAGTACTTC
v_gene: TRBV3-1/TRBV3-2; d_gene: TRBD1; j_gene: TRBJ2-2; abundance: NA; CDR3aa: CASEGQGYTGELFF; CDR3nt: TGTGCCAGCGAGGGACAGGGCTATACCGGGGAGCTGTTTTTT
v_gene: TRBV2; d_gene: NA; j_gene: TRBJ2-7; abundance: NA; CDR3aa: CARQNKESSYEQYF; CDR3nt: TGTGCCAGGCAAAATAAGGAGAGCTCCTACGAGCAGTACTTC
v_gene: TRBV6-5; d_gene: TRBD1; j_gene: TRBJ2-7; abundance: NA; CDR3aa: CASSSRDRGLLEQYF; CDR3nt: TGTGCCAGCAGTTCCCGGGACAGGGGCTTACTCGAGCAGTACTTC
v_gene: TRBV21-1; d_gene: NA; j_gene: TRBJ1-1; abundance: NA; CDR3aa: CASSRDREEAFF; CDR3nt: TGTGCCAGCAGCAGGGACAGGGAGGAAGCTTTCTTT
v_gene: TRBV5-4; d_gene: NA; j_gene: TRBJ2-1; abundance: NA; CDR3aa: CASSLGGVTLNEQFF; CDR3nt: TGTGCCAGCAGCTTGGGGGGCGTAACGCTAAATGAGCAGTTCTTC
v_gene: TRBV7-2; d_gene: TRBD1; j_gene: TRBJ2-3; abundance: NA; CDR3aa: CASSLRDRAFTDTQYF; CDR3nt: TGTGCCAGCAGCCTCCGGGACAGGGCCTTCACAGATACGCAGTATTTT
v_gene: TRBV7-2; d_gene: NA; j_gene: TRBJ1-4; abundance: NA; CDR3aa: CASSRAGNTNEKLFF; CDR3nt: TGTGCCAGCAGCCGCGCAGGGAATACTAATGAAAAACTGTTTTTT
v_gene: TRBV14; d_gene: NA; j_gene: TRBJ2-7; abundance: NA; CDR3aa: CASSQASSYEQYF; CDR3nt: TGTGCCAGCAGCCAAGCTAGTTCCTACGAGCAGTACTTC
v_gene: TRBV19; d_gene: NA; j_gene: TRBJ1-5; abundance: once; CDR3aa: CASTLLGQPQHF; CDR3nt: TGTGCCAGTACCCTCCTCGGTCAGCCCCAGCATTTT
v_gene: TRBV28; d_gene: TRBD2; j_gene: TRBJ2-1; abundance: NA; CDR3aa: CASSLSLAGPLDEQFF; CDR3nt: TGTGCCAGCAGTTTATCTCTAGCGGGGCCATTGGATGAGCAGTTCTTC
v_gene: TRBV4-3; d_gene: TRBD1; j_gene: TRBJ1-2; abundance: NA; CDR3aa: CASSQETGGAYGYTF; CDR3nt: TGCGCCAGCAGCCAAGAGACAGGGGGAGCCTATGGCTACACCTTC
v_gene: TRBV3-1/TRBV3-2; d_gene: NA; j_gene: TRBJ2-2; abundance: NA; CDR3aa: CASSQAAGTGELFF; CDR3nt: TGTGCCAGCAGCCAAGCGGCAGGGACCGGGGAGCTGTTTTTT
v_gene: TRBV5-1; d_gene: NA; j_gene: TRBJ2-7; abundance: once; CDR3aa: CASSLGGDEQYF; CDR3nt: TGCGCCAGCAGCTTAGGAGGAGACGAGCAGTACTTC
v_gene: TRBV19; d_gene: TRBD2; j_gene: TRBJ2-1; abundance: NA; CDR3aa: CASSIDGGRDSNEQFF; CDR3nt: TGTGCCAGTAGTATAGATGGCGGGAGGGACTCCAATGAGCAGTTCTTC
v_gene: TRBV7-3; d_gene: TRBD2; j_gene: TRBJ2-1; abundance: NA; CDR3aa: CASSPGLAGGNEQFF; CDR3nt: TGTGCCAGCAGCCCGGGACTAGCGGGAGGCAATGAGCAGTTCTTC
v_gene: TRBV7-2; d_gene: TRBD1; j_gene: TRBJ1-3; abundance: NA; CDR3aa: CASSLSGTGGPGNTIYF; CDR3nt: TGTGCCAGCAGCCTTAGCGGGACAGGGGGGCCTGGAAACACCATATATTTT
v_gene: TRBV25-1; d_gene: TRBD1; j_gene: TRBJ2-2; abundance: NA; CDR3aa: CASSETGTGTGELFF; CDR3nt: TGTGCCAGCAGTGAGACCGGGACAGGGACCGGGGAGCTGTTTTTT
v_gene: TRBV7-9; d_gene: NA; j_gene: TRBJ1-2; abundance: NA; CDR3aa: CASSSQGYGYTF; CDR3nt: TGTGCCAGCAGCTCACAGGGCTATGGCTACACCTTC
v_gene: TRBV2; d_gene: TRBD2; j_gene: TRBJ2-1; abundance: once; CDR3aa: CASREVGFGENEQFF; CDR3nt: TGTGCCAGCCGGGAGGTGGGCTTTGGGGAAAATGAGCAGTTCTTC
v_gene: TRBV5-6; d_gene: NA; j_gene: TRBJ2-7; abundance: NA; CDR3aa: CASSSISRGEQYF; CDR3nt: TGTGCCAGCAGCTCAATCTCACGGGGCGAGCAGTACTTC
v_gene: TRBV5-1; d_gene: TRBD1; j_gene: TRBJ2-2; abundance: NA; CDR3aa: CASSPQNRGRAGELFF; CDR3nt: TGCGCCAGCAGCCCACAAAACAGGGGAAGGGCCGGGGAGCTGTTTTTT